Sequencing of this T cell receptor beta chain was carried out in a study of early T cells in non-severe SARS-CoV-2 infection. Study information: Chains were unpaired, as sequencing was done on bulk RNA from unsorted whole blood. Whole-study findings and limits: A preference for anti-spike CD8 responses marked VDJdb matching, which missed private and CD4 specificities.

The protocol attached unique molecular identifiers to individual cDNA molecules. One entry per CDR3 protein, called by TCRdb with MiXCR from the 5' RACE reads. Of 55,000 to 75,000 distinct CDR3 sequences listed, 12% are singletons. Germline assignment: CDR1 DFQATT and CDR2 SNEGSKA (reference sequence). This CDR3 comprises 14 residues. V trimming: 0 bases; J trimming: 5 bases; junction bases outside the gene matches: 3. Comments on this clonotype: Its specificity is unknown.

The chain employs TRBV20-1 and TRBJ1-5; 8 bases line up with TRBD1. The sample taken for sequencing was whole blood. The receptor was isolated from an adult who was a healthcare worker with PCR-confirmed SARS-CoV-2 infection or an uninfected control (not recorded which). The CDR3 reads CSAREDREYQPQHF. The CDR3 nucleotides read TGCAGTGCTAGAGAGGACAGGGAGTATCAGCCCCAGCATTTT.